This T cell receptor beta chain was retrieved from a study of read filtering for tumor transcriptome and immune sequencing. This clonotype was recorded many times. From 300 to 450 ng of RNA, a library with molecular barcoded alpha/delta and beta/gamma adaptors was made. TCRdb reprocessed the reads with MiXCR, giving one entry per CDR3 protein. The repertoire has 45,000 to 55,000 distinct CDR3 sequences, approximately 12% of them found once; the top ten carry roughly 14%. Losses at the gene ends were 6 bases for V and 7 bases for J; bases not matched to a gene: 9. This CDR3 contains 14 residues. CDR1 SNHLY and CDR2 FYNNEI come from the germline V gene.

The sequencing input was a population of CD138-negative cells sorted from bone marrow. The chain employs TRBV2 and TRBJ2-5, with 9 bases matching TRBD1. This receptor was obtained from a donor at least 40 years old with multiple myeloma. CDR3 nucleotides: TGTGCCAGCAGCCCCACAGGGGGCTTCGTGACCCAGTACTTC. It yields the protein CASSPTGGFVTQYF.